This T cell receptor (beta chain) comes out of a study of preoperative IRX-2 immunotherapy in early breast cancer. A single count supports this clone. Libraries were prepared by immunoSEQ multiplex PCR; TCRdb keeps only in-frame clonotypes and omits some of them. The table lists 40,000 to 50,000 clones, approximately 75% of them singletons. Germline V CDR1 and CDR2: SSHAT, FNYEAQ (reference sequence). The CDR3 is 15 residues long. The germline V and J ends were trimmed by 1 base and 2 bases, with 11 bases remaining between them. Stated treatment: preoperative locoregional IRX-2 cytokine immunotherapy. Preoperative locoregional IRX-2 cytokine immunotherapy was tested in the phase Ib source study.

The sequenced sample was tumor tissue, obtained after IRX-2 immunotherapy. This clonotype originated in a human donor with breast cancer. The chain recombines TRBV7-7 with TRBJ1-1; D unclear. The CDR3 DNA reads TGTGCCAGCAGCTTAGAGCGCGTAGCCAACACTGAAGCTTTCTTT. It codes for CASSLERVANTEAFF.